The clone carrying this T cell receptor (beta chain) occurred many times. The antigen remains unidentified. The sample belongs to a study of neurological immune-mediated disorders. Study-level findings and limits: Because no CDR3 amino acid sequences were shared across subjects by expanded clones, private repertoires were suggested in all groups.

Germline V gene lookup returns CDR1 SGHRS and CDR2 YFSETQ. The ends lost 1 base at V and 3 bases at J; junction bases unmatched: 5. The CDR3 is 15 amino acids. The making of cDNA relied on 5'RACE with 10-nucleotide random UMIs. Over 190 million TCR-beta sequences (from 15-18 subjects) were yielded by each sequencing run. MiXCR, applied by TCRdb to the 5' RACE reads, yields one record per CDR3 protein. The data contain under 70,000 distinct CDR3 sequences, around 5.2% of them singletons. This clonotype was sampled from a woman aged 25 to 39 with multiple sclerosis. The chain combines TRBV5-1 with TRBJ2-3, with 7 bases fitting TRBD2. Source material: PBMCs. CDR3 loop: CASSLLQGGTDTQYF. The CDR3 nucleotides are TGCGCCAGCAGCTTGTTGCAGGGAGGGACAGATACGCAGTATTTT.